Listed below are T cell receptor beta chains from one sample, sequenced in a study of blood T cell repertoires in COVID-19. Assay: immunoSEQ multiplex PCR; the TCRdb copy retains only in-frame clones and omits some. The sample includes fewer than 90,000 clones, about nine tenths of them seen just once. Sequenced input: peripheral blood. All receptors come from a male donor with acute or convalescent COVID-19. CDR3s include the opening cysteine and the closing phenylalanine or tryptophan. A D gene is named only where the DNA matches it firmly. Size is stated for part of the rows, as once, few or many counts, or as a class when the clone is expanded.

>TRBJ1-1|TRBV18|TRBD1|-
TGTGCCAGCTCACCCTTGAGGACAGGGAGGGACACTGAAGCTTTCTTT
CASSPLRTGRDTEAFF
>TRBJ1-6|TRBV19|-|-
TGTGCCAGTAGTATGGGACAATTCAATTCACCCCTCCACTTT
CASSMGQFNSPLHF
>TRBJ2-5|TRBV6-6|-|-
TGTGCCAGCAGTCCTAGCCAAGGGGGGGCAGCCGAAGAGACCCAGTACTTC
CASSPSQGGAAEETQYF
>TRBJ2-1|TRBV6-5|TRBD1|-
TGTGCCAGCAGGAGGGACAGGGGGCAGGCTGAGCAGTTCTTC
CASRRDRGQAEQFF
>TRBJ2-2|TRBV5-1|-|-
TGCGCCAGCAGCTTGAATGCGGGAAACACCGGGGAGCTGTTTTTT
CASSLNAGNTGELFF
>TRBJ2-3|TRBV5-5|-|-
TGTGCCAGCAGCTCCGGACAGCGCGGGGATACGCAGTATTTT
CASSSGQRGDTQYF
>TRBJ2-7|TRBV15|TRBD2|-
TGTGCCACCAGCAGAGTTCCCTCGGGGAGGGTGAACCCCTACGAGCAGTACTTC
CATSRVPSGRVNPYEQYF
>TRBJ2-3|TRBV5-6|TRBD2|-
TGTGCCAGCAGCTTGTTTTCTAGCGGGGGGGCTTCCACAGATACGCAGTATTTT
CASSLFSSGGASTDTQYF
>TRBJ1-1|TRBV28|TRBD1|-
TGTGCCAGCAGTAGACCGGGACAGGGGGCTGAAGCTTTCTTT
CASSRPGQGAEAFF
>TRBJ2-1|TRBV6-5|TRBD2|-
TGTGCCAGCAGTTCCTATAGCGGGGGGCGCTACAATGAGCAGTTCTTC
CASSSYSGGRYNEQFF
>TRBJ2-2|TRBV11-2|TRBD2|-
TGTGCCAGCAGCCCAGACATGGGGAGCGGGGGGGTGATCGGGGAGCTGTTTTTT
CASSPDMGSGGVIGELFF
>TRBJ1-4|TRBV9|TRBD1|-
TGTGCCAGCAGCGTAGGGCAGGGGGGTAAGGAAAAACTGTTTTTT
CASSVGQGGKEKLFF
>TRBJ1-2|TRBV25-1|-|-
TGTGCCAGCAGTTCCCGAGGTGGCAGTTTATCGTCCTATGGCTACACCTTC
CASSSRGGSLSSYGYTF
>TRBJ1-2|TRBV14|-|once
TGTGCCAGCAGCCAAGTTGCAGGCTCCATTACCTTCGGCTACACCTTC
CASSQVAGSITFGYTF
>TRBJ2-6|TRBV7-3|-|-
TGTGCCAGCAGCTTGTCGACAGGCGGCTCTGGGGCCAACGTCCTGACTTTC
CASSLSTGGSGANVLTF
>TRBJ2-1|TRBV5-1|-|-
TGCGCCCTCCCTGAGCAGTTCTTC
CALPEQFF
>TRBJ2-3|TRBV5-4|-|few
TGTGCCAGCAGCTTGGAGGGGGTACAGGGAGATACGCAGTATTTT
CASSLEGVQGDTQYF
>TRBJ1-2|TRBV5-1|-|-
TGCGCCAGCAGCGGTATACAGGGCACCTATGGCTACACCTTC
CASSGIQGTYGYTF
>TRBJ2-3|TRBV19|-|-
TGTGCCAGTAGTTACAGGGAGAGCACAGATACGCAGTATTTT
CASSYRESTDTQYF
>TRBJ2-3|TRBV9|TRBD1|-
TGTGCCAGCAGCGACAGGGGGCAAACAGATACGCAGTATTTT
CASSDRGQTDTQYF
>TRBJ2-1|TRBV7-2|-|-
TGTGCCAGCAGCCCTGGAATCCGGGACTGGGGCTACAATGAGCAGTTCTTC
CASSPGIRDWGYNEQFF
>TRBJ1-3|TRBV5-6|TRBD1|-
TGTGCCAGCAGCGTCCTGAGGGGGCCTGGAAACACCATATATTTT
CASSVLRGPGNTIYF
>TRBJ2-7|TRBV5-5|-|-
TGTGCCAGCAGCCACATAGGGGGAGACGAGCAGTACTTC
CASSHIGGDEQYF
>TRBJ1-1|TRBV2|-|-
TGTGCCAGCAGCGCCTCGACAGAGAACACTGAAGCTTTCTTT
CASSASTENTEAFF
>TRBJ2-1|TRBV11-2|-|-
TGTGCCAGCAGCTCGACAGTCGCCTACAATGAGCAGTTCTTC
CASSSTVAYNEQFF
>TRBJ1-6|TRBV5-1|-|-
TGCGCCAGCAGCTTGGATCCGGGCTCCTATAATTCACCCCTCCACTTT
CASSLDPGSYNSPLHF
>TRBJ2-2|TRBV2|TRBD2|-
TGTGCCAGCAGTGAAGGGGGACTATCAAACACCGGGGAGCTGTTTTTT
CASSEGGLSNTGELFF
>TRBJ1-6|TRBV6-5|-|-
TGTGCCACCGACGAAGGGGTACCCCTCCACTTT
CATDEGVPLHF
>TRBJ1-6|TRBV12-3/TRBV12-4|-|once
TGTGCCAGCAGTTTGGGGGGTAATTCACCCCTCCACTTT
CASSLGGNSPLHF
>TRBJ2-7|TRBV12-3/TRBV12-4|-|-
TGTGCCAGCACCCCCCTGGGGGGGCCGTGGTACTTC
CASTPLGGPWYF
>TRBJ1-4|TRBV27|-|-
TGTGCCAGCATCACCCAACGGGAGCTTTGGCGCGAAAAACTGTTTTTT
CASITQRELWREKLFF
>TRBJ2-1|TRBV11-2|-|-
TGTGCCAGCAGCCAGGGGACGGATCTTGAGCAGTTCTTC
CASSQGTDLEQFF
>TRBJ1-3|TRBV11-1|TRBD1|-
TGTGCCAGCAGCAAGGACAGGGCCGGCGGCACCATATATTTT
CASSKDRAGGTIYF
>TRBJ2-7|TRBV2|-|-
TGTGCCAGCAGCGTAACAGGAGAGCAGTACTTC
CASSVTGEQYF
>TRBJ1-2|TRBV6-2/TRBV6-3|TRBD1|-
TGTGCCAGCAGCCCGGACAGGGACTATGGCTACACCTTC
CASSPDRDYGYTF
>TRBJ2-2|TRBV7-9|-|-
TGTGCCACCCCAGCGAACAACTACAGGGCCGGGGAGCTGTTTTTT
CATPANNYRAGELFF
>TRBJ1-6|TRBV30|-|-
TGTGCCTGGAGTGTCCCAGAGGGTCTTAATTCACCCCTCCACTTT
CAWSVPEGLNSPLHF
>TRBJ1-5|TRBV15|-|-
TGTGCCACCAGCAGAGTGTTAGGGGCCAGCAATCAGCCCCAGCATTTT
CATSRVLGASNQPQHF
>TRBJ1-1|TRBV12-3/TRBV12-4|-|-
TGTGCCAGCAGTTTTGAGTTGAACACTGAAGCTTTCTTT
CASSFELNTEAFF
>TRBJ1-5|TRBV27|TRBD1|-
TGTGCCAGCAGCCAGGGACAGGGTGGGAGAAATAGCAATCAGCCCCAGCATTTT
CASSQGQGGRNSNQPQHF
>TRBJ1-2|TRBV27|-|-
TGTGCCAGCAGTCCCCCCCAGGCCCGCGGGGGCTACACCTTC
CASSPPQARGGYTF
>TRBJ2-2|TRBV24-1|-|-
TGTGCCACCAGGGGAGGGAACACCGGGGAGCTGTTTTTT
CATRGGNTGELFF
>TRBJ2-3|TRBV5-6|TRBD2|-
TGTGCCAGCAGCTTGCTGACGGGGGGGCCAACAGATACGCAGTATTTT
CASSLLTGGPTDTQYF
>TRBJ1-2|TRBV15|-|-
TGTGCCACCAGCAGAGATAACGGGCGGGAGAACTATGGCTACACCTTC
CATSRDNGRENYGYTF
>TRBJ2-7|TRBV3-1/TRBV3-2|TRBD1|-
TGTGCCAGCAGCCAGCTCCGGGACAGTCTTAACGAGCAGTACTTC
CASSQLRDSLNEQYF
>TRBJ2-3|TRBV5-4|TRBD2|-
TGTGCCAGCAGCCACAGCGGGGGGGGCACAGATACGCAGTATTTT
CASSHSGGGTDTQYF
>TRBJ1-6|TRBV5-1|-|-
TGCGCCAGCAGCTTGGCCCGGGGTGCCAATTCACCCCTCCACTTT
CASSLARGANSPLHF
>TRBJ2-1|TRBV19|TRBD1|-
TGTGCCAGTAGTCTCCGGGCAGGGGGCAATGAGCAGTTCTTC
CASSLRAGGNEQFF
>TRBJ1-2|TRBV6-5|-|once
TGTGCCACGACCCGACGGGGAGGCACCTATGGCTACACCTTC
CATTRRGGTYGYTF
>TRBJ1-1|TRBV19|TRBD1|few
TGTGCCAGTAGCCATGGACAGGGCCTTCCCGGGATCTTT
CASSHGQGLPGIF
>TRBJ1-5|TRBV19|TRBD1|-
TGTGCCAGTAAGATGGACAGGGTAGGTCGACAGCCCCAGCATTTT
CASKMDRVGRQPQHF
>TRBJ2-7|TRBV5-4|-|-
TGTGCCAGCAGCTTGCAAGGGGGAAGGGTCTCCTACGAGCAGTACTTC
CASSLQGGRVSYEQYF
>TRBJ2-2|TRBV5-4|TRBD2|-
TGTGCCAGCAGCTCAGGACTAGCGAGGGGCACCGGGGAGCTGTTTTTT
CASSSGLARGTGELFF
>TRBJ2-5|TRBV3-1/TRBV3-2|TRBD2|once
TGTGCCAGCAGCCAGGCCCCTGGCGGGGGAGGAGAGACCCAGTACTTC
CASSQAPGGGGETQYF
>TRBJ2-2|TRBV20-1|TRBD1|-
TGCAGTGCTAGTGGGACAGGGGTCACCGGGGAGCTGTTTTTT
CSASGTGVTGELFF
>TRBJ1-2|TRBV12-5|TRBD1|once
TGTGCTAGTGGTTTGGCTCCACCGGGACAGGGTCACTATGGCTACACCTTC
CASGLAPPGQGHYGYTF
>TRBJ1-1|TRBV29-1|TRBD1|once
TGCAGCGTTGAACTACAGGGGAAGTCCACTGAAGCTTTCTTT
CSVELQGKSTEAFF
>TRBJ1-1|TRBV3-1/TRBV3-2|-|-
TGTGCCAGCAGCCCCCGCCGGCAGGGGAAAGCTTTCTTT
CASSPRRQGKAFF